The 5 T cell receptor beta chains below were found in one sample sequenced in a study of OX40 agonist ivuxolimab in advanced cancers. Libraries were prepared by immunoSEQ multiplex PCR; TCRdb keeps only in-frame clonotypes and omits some of them. The sample contains approximately 21,000 clones, around 84% of which appear only once. Sequencing used CD4+ or CD8+ T cells sorted from blood, obtained in a trial of the OX40 agonist ivuxolimab. The source is an adult with an advanced solid tumor such as melanoma, head and neck, liver or kidney cancer.

The chain uses TRBV7-9 and TRBJ2-5, with a weak D call TRBD2 (7 bases). Germline-derived CDR1 and CDR2 are SEHNR and FQNEAQ (reference sequence). The V end was cut by 0 bases, the J end by 3 bases, with 11 bases between. The CDR3 runs to 15 residues. CDR3 protein: CASSLARGAEETQYF. The DNA of the CDR3 is TGTGCCAGCAGCTTAGCACGGGGGGCAGAAGAGACCCAGTACTTC.

As regards this clone: The sample carries other DNA sequences with the same CDR3. The chain couples TRBV6-1 to TRBJ2-2; 8 positions match TRBD1. The germline gives CDR1 MNHNS, CDR2 SASEGT. Trimming at V came to 4 bases and at J to 1 base, leaving 2 bases not matched to a gene. The CDR3 is 15 amino acids. This CDR3 reads CASSGTGLNTGELFF. The CDR3 DNA reads TGTGCCAGCAGTGGGACAGGGCTGAACACCGGGGAGCTGTTTTTT.

The V and J genes are TRBV5-1 and TRBJ2-7, with TRBD2 as a possible D gene (6 bases). CDR1 is SGHRS and CDR2 is YFSETQ in the germline V gene. CDR3 size: 14 residues. V lost 5 bases and J lost 1, with 13 bases in between. CDR3 sequence reads: CASRQPGLSYEQYF. CDR3 bases: TGCGCCAGCAGACAACCGGGACTTTCCTACGAGCAGTACTTC.

The genes are TRBV6-5 and TRBJ2-5; D is tentatively TRBD1 or TRBD2 (5 bases each). The CDR3 is made up of 14 amino acids. Trimming shortened V by 2 bases and J by 4 bases, and 11 bases separated the two germline ends. The germline V gene has CDR1 MNHEY and CDR2 SVGAGI. The CDR3 protein is CASSYGASLETQYF. The CDR3 region has the DNA TGTGCCAGCAGTTACGGGGCTAGCTTAGAGACCCAGTACTTC.

The V gene is TRBV4-2, the J gene TRBJ2-1; D remains ambiguous. The CDR3 has 14 residues. Trimming removed 4 bases from V and 0 bases from J, with 7 bases in between. CDR1 is LGHNA, CDR2 YNFKEQ, per germline. CDR3 residues: CASSLQSSYNEQFF. The CDR3 DNA reads as TGTGCCAGCAGCCTGCAGAGCTCCTACAATGAGCAGTTCTTC.